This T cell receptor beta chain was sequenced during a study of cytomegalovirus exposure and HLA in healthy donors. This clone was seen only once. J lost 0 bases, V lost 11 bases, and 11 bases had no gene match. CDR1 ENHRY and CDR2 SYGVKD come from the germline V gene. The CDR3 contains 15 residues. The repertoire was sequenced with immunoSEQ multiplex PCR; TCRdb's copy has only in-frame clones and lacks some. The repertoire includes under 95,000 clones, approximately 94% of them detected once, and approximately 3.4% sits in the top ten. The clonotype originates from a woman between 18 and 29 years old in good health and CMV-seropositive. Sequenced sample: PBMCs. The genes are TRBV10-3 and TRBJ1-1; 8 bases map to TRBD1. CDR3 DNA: TGTGCCTCATCCGTGCAGGGGGCCCTGAACACTGAAGCTTTCTTT. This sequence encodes CASSVQGALNTEAFF.